The clone carrying this TCR beta chain showed up just a few times. Time point here: newly diagnosed GD, antithyroid drugs for less than 3 months. With RNA extracted from PBMCs as input, the TCR library was made. The TCR beta library used iRepertoire HTBI primers with Arm-PCR amplification of CDR3. TCRdb fed the multiplex PCR reads into MiXCR, producing one record per CDR3 protein. The table records about 560,000 distinct CDR3 sequences, approximately 16% of them present only once. This sample was taken from a study of regulatory T cells in long-lasting Graves disease. Germline CDR1 is MNHEY and CDR2 is SMNVEV (reference sequence). Losses at the gene ends were 6 bases for V and 8 bases for J; bases not matched to a gene: 8. The CDR3 loop spans 14 amino acids. The same sample was also used in a study of T cells in Graves' hyperthyroidism and ophthalmopathy. That work contributes: First-round RT-PCR with HTBI primers amplified the TCR CDR3 region.

The rearrangement joins TRBV27 to TRBJ1-4; TRBD1 matches 8 bases. The specimen was peripheral blood mononuclear cells (PBMCs), collected at new diagnosis, from a patient treated with antithyroid drugs. This clonotype originated in a man in his late teens or twenties with Graves disease. The CDR3 protein is CASRTGGAGEKLFF. The DNA of the CDR3 is TGTGCCAGCAGAACAGGGGGAGCGGGAGAAAAACTGTTTTTT. The full variable domain, rest sourced from reference TRBV27 and TRBJ1-4, is EAQVTQNPRYLITVTGKKLTVTCSQNMNHEYMSWYRQDPGLGLRQIYYSMNVEVTDKGDVPEGYKVSRKEKRNFPLILESPSPNQTSLYFCASRTGGAGEKLFFGSGTQLSVL.